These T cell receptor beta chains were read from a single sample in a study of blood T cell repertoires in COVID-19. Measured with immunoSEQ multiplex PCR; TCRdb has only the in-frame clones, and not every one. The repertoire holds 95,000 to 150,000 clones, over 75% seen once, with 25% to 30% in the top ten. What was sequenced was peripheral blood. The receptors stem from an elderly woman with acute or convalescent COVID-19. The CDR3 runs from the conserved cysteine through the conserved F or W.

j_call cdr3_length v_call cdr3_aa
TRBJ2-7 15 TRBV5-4 CASSTGVAGNYEQYF
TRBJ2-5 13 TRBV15 CATTTGDQETQYF
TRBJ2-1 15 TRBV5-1 CASSYSGTGDNEQFF
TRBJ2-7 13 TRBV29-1 CSVVRGQGYEQYF
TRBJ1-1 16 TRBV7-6 CASSRYAGREGTEAFF
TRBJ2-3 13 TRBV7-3 CASSLGKTDTQYF
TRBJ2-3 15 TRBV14 CASSPAGRGTDTQYF
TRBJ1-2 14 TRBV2 CASSDKSRVSGYTF
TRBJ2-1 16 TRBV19 CASSIDRRSSYNEQFF
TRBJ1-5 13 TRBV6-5 CASSYRGNQPQHF
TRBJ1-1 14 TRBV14 CATGTGVSGTEAFF
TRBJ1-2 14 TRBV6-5 CASSYGAANYGYTF
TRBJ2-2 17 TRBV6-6 CASSRFTSGGAAGELFF
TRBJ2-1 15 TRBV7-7 CASSQGDSTYNEQFF
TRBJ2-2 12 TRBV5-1 CASREITGELFF
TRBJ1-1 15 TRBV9 CASSVGRTANTEAFF
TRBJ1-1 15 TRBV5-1 CASSKLQGSLPEAFF
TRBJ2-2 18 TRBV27 CASSFRGLAGPNTGELFF
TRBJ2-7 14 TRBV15 CATSRETHRYEQYF
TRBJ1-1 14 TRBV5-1 CASSPGTANTEAFF
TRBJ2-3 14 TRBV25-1 CASSESGGWNTQYF
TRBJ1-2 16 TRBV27 CASRSPGRPGGYGYTF
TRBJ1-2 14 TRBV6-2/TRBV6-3 CASSYSIRDYGYTF
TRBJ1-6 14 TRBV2 CARQGGDTNSPLHF
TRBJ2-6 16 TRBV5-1 CASKPGGLSGANVLTF
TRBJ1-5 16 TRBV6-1 CASSDRHDYSNQPQHF
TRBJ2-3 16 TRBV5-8 CASSFSGTSERDTQYF
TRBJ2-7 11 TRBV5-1 CASSPGYEQYF
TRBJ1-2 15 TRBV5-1 CASGNGQSSSYGYTF
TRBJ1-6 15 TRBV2 CASSQQGARGSPLHF
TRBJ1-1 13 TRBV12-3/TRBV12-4 CASSLRSGTEAFF
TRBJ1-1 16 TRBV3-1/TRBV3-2 CASSHDPLTGNTEAFF
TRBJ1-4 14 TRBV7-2 CASSGTGGHEKLFF
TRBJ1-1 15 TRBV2 CASREDSLSNTEAFF
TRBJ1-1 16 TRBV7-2 CASSLQGLGMNTEAFF
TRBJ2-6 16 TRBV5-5 CASSQTTGSGANVLTF
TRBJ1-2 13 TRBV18 CASSKAERGGYTF
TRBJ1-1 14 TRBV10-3 CAISEAGTDTEAFF
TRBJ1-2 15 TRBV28 CASTVGGQNPYGYTF
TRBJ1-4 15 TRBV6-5 CASSLSGVANEKLFF
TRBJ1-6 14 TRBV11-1 CASSFGQVASPLHF
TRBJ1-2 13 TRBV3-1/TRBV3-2 CASSQGLGYGYTF
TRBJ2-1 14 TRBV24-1 CATSDAGQSNEQFF
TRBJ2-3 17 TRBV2 CASSFPPAGPGTDTQYF
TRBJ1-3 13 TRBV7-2 CASSPMTRNTIYF
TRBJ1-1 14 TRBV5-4 CASSLRTANTEAFF
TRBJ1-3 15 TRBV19 CASSISGGSINTIYF
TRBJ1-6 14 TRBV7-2 CASSVGQRNSPLHF
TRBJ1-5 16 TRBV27 CAIKGVRGAEDQPQHF
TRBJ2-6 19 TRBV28 CASSPTGTGAFKKANVLTF
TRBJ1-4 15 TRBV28 CASSSPTGESEKLFF
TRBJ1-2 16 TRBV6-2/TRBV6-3 CASSLQPGALNYGYTF
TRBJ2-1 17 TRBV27 CASSFSGINLQGNEQFF